Each of the 10 T cell receptor beta chains below was sequenced from the same sample in a study of cytomegalovirus exposure and HLA in healthy donors. Amplification used 60 Vbeta primers and 13 Jbeta primers. The protocol was immunoSEQ multiplex PCR, while the TCRdb copy is restricted to in-frame clones and leaves out a portion. The sample lists around 90,000 clones, 79% occurring once. Specimen: PBMCs. The origin of the receptors is a male donor in good health and CMV-seropositive.

The gene calls are TRBV7-2 and TRBJ1-1; unclear D gene. CDR3 length: 12 residues. From germline, CDR1 is SGHTA and CDR2 FQGNSA. With 2 bases removed from V and 7 bases from J, the gap between germline ends came to 8 bases. CDR3 in amino acids: CASSLTRIEAFF. Here the CDR3 DNA reads TGTGCCAGCAGCTTAACTAGAATTGAAGCTTTCTTT. Filled out from reference TRBV7-2 and TRBJ1-1, the complete variable domain reads GAGVSQSPSNKVTEKGKDVELRCDPISGHTALYWYRQSLGQGLEFLIYFQGNSAPDKSGLPSDRFSAERTGGSVSTLTIQRTQQEDSAVYLCASSLTRIEAFFGQGTRLTVV.

There are a few counts of this clone. Other DNA sequences in this sample translate to the same CDR3. V gene TRBV6-5 combines with J gene TRBJ1-2; 8 nucleotides align to TRBD1. Germline lookup yields CDR1 MNHEY and CDR2 SVGAGI. V lost 9 bases to trimming and J lost 4 bases; unmatched junction nucleotides: 4. The CDR3 has 12 residues. CDR3 residues: CASRQGTYGYTF. DNA for the CDR3: TGTGCCAGTAGACAGGGGACCTATGGCTACACCTTC.

This clone has only a few counts. The chain links TRBV19 to TRBJ1-1, with TRBD1 matching 9 bases. The V gene end was trimmed by 3 bases and the J gene end by 2 bases; junction bases not matched to a gene: 1. Germline CDR1 and CDR2: LNHDA and SQIVND (reference sequence). The CDR3 length is 14 residues. The CDR3 spells CASSMGQGNTEAFF. CDR3 nucleotides: TGTGCCAGTAGTATGGGACAGGGAAACACTGAAGCTTTCTTT. The full variable domain, completed using reference TRBV19 and TRBJ1-1, is DGGITQSPKYLFRKEGQNVTLSCEQNLNHDAMYWYRQDPGQGLRLIYYSQIVNDFQKGDIAEGYSVSREKKESFPLTVTSAQKNPTAFYLCASSMGQGNTEAFFGQGTRLTVV.

DNA of the CDR3: TGTGCCAGCAGTGAGAGGGTAGCGGGGGGGACAGATACGCAGTATTTT. Amino acid sequence: CASSERVAGGTDTQYF. V usage is TRBV2 and J usage is TRBJ2-3; 11 bases agree with TRBD2. The CDR3 totals 16 residues. The V gene's germline CDR1 is SNHLY and CDR2 FYNNEI. Trimming at V came to 3 bases and at J to 3 bases, leaving 5 bases not matched to a gene.

The chain is built from TRBV29-1 and TRBJ2-5, with TRBD2 matching over 11 bases. CDR3 size: 13 residues. Germline CDR1 is SQVTM and CDR2 is ANQGSEA. The trim removed 3 bases at V and 10 bases at J, leaving 7 bases unmatched. The CDR3 DNA reads TGCAGCGTTGATAGCGGGGGGGCCTTCCACCAGTACTTC. This codes for CSVDSGGAFHQYF.

The CDR3 loop reads CAWSPVRTLGTLSSGNTIYF. As DNA, the CDR3 is TGTGCCTGGTCTCCTGTTCGGACTCTCGGTACCTTAAGCTCTGGAAACACCATATATTTT. The chain employs TRBV30 and TRBJ1-3; D is uncertain. Germline V gives CDR1 GTSNPN, CDR2 SVGIG (reference sequence). The CDR3 consists of 20 residues. Trimming stripped 5 bases from V and 0 bases from J, with 29 bases between. Full variable domain (outside the CDR3, taken from reference TRBV30 and TRBJ1-3): SQTIHQWPATLVQPVGSPLSLECTVEGTSNPNLYWYRQAAGRGLQLLFYSVGIGQISSEVPQNLSASRPQDRQFILSSKKLLLSDSGFYLCAWSPVRTLGTLSSGNTIYFGEGSWLTVV.

The chain employs TRBV25-1 and TRBJ2-7; D may be TRBD2 (5 bases). The germline V gene encodes CDR1 MGHDK and CDR2 SYGVNS. The CDR3 is made up of 11 amino acids. Between the trimmed V and J ends, which lost 7 bases and 4 bases, there was a span of 8 bases. The CDR3: CASTDLYEQYF. Here the CDR3 DNA reads TGTGCCAGCACGGACTTATACGAGCAGTACTTC.

This clone appeared a single time. J is TRBJ1-1 and V is TRBV28, with a possible D match to TRBD1 (5 bases). Trimming removed 1 base from V and 0 bases from J, with 6 bases in between. The germline CDR1 and CDR2 sequences are MDHEN and SYDVKM. The CDR3 extends over 14 amino acids. The CDR3 nucleotides read TGTGCCAGCAGTTTATCAGGGTTGAACACTGAAGCTTTCTTT. Its translation: CASSLSGLNTEAFF. Full variable domain (rest looked up from reference TRBV28 and TRBJ1-1): DVKVTQSSRYLVKRTGEKVFLECVQDMDHENMFWYRQDPGLGLRLIYFSYDVKMKEKGDIPEGYSVSREKKERFSLILESASTNQTSMYLCASSLSGLNTEAFFGQGTRLTVV.

The rearrangement joins TRBV19 to TRBJ1-1, with 8 positions matching TRBD1. Trimming cost V 9 bases and J 3 bases; bases outside gene matches: 6. The CDR3 spans 13 residues. CDR1 and CDR2 from the germline V gene are LNHDA and SQIVND (reference sequence). The CDR3 here is CASSPQGDTEAFF. DNA for the CDR3: TGTGCCAGCTCCCCACAGGGGGACACTGAAGCTTTCTTT.

This sequence joins TRBV5-1 and TRBJ1-6; D gene ambiguous. The CDR3 covers 14 residues. From germline, CDR1 is SGHRS and CDR2 YFSETQ. V lost 5 bases to trimming and J lost 0 bases, with 6 bases between them. The CDR3 protein is CASRTNSYNSPLHF. The DNA for the CDR3 is TGCGCCAGCAGAACTAACTCCTATAATTCACCCCTCCACTTT.